This T cell receptor (beta chain) emerged from a study of cytomegalovirus exposure and HLA in healthy donors. Study-level information: The roughly 120 million unique TCR beta sequences, from 150 million to 200 million T cells, were found by an earlier analysis. General study points: Cytomegalovirus-associated TCR beta chains were listed, numbering some 170.

J was trimmed by 8 bases and V by 5 bases; bases with no gene match: 7. Germline CDR1 SEHNR, CDR2 FQNEAQ (reference sequence). The CDR3 is 14 residues long. The primer mix had 60 Vbeta and 13 Jbeta primers. The assay was immunoSEQ multiplex PCR, and TCRdb's table has in-frame clones only and misses some. Here the sample spans 140,000 to 150,000 clones, around three quarters being singletons. As concerns this clone: Its cognate antigen is unknown.

The sequence derives from a woman aged 40 to 49 in good health and CMV-seronegative. This chain links TRBV7-9 with TRBJ1-4, with 8 bases aligning to TRBD1. The sequenced material came from PBMCs. The CDR3 region has the DNA TGTGCCAGCAGCGGACAGGGCTTGCGAGAAAAACTGTTTTTT. Protein sequence: CASSGQGLREKLFF.